This paragraph covers one TCR beta chain sequence. Its antigen is currently unknown. This entry belongs to a study of cytomegalovirus exposure and HLA in healthy donors. Study results and caveats: One later analysis reportedly identified an Asian-associated ancestry cluster that showed fewer N-insertions than the roughly 620-donor mean.

With 60 Vbeta and 13 Jbeta primers, the PCR was carried out. Data came from immunoSEQ multiplex PCR; TCRdb stores just in-frame clones and leaves some out. The sample holds about 140,000 clones; approximately 79% are singletons and the top ten take 2.9%. This CDR3 contains 16 residues. Per the germline V gene, CDR1 is LNHDA and CDR2 is SQIVND (reference sequence). Losses at the gene ends were 5 bases for V and 5 bases for J; bases not matched to a gene: 10. The receptor's source is a woman in her thirties in good health and CMV-seronegative. The rearrangement joins TRBV19 to TRBJ1-1; 11 bases are a match to TRBD1. What was sequenced was PBMCs. As DNA, the CDR3 is TGTGCCAGTAGTCCCGGGACAGGGGGGATATTAACTGAAGCTTTCTTT. It encodes CASSPGTGGILTEAFF.